The next 15 T cell receptor beta chains were all read from a single sample in a study of T cell changes during pregnancy in multiple sclerosis. Method: immunoSEQ multiplex PCR; TCRdb's copy keeps in-frame clones and lacks some. The repertoire holds 65,000 to 85,000 clones, with approximately 93% as singletons. This specimen consisted of peripheral blood, obtained in the second trimester of pregnancy. Receptor source: a female donor with multiple sclerosis, enrolled in a pregnancy study.

This clone was recorded only once. The chain is built from TRBV14 and TRBJ1-1; D is unresolved. V dropped 0 bases and J dropped 0 bases, with 8 bases sitting between them. From germline, CDR1 is SGHDN and CDR2 FVKESK. The CDR3 spans 15 residues. The CDR3 here is CASSQDGQLNTEAFF. The CDR3 DNA is TGTGCCAGCAGCCAAGATGGGCAGTTGAACACTGAAGCTTTCTTT. Supplemented by reference TRBV14 and TRBJ1-1, the full variable domain reads EAGVTQFPSHSVIEKGQTVTLRCDPISGHDNLYWYRRVMGKEIKFLLHFVKESKQDESGMPNNRFLAERTGGTYSTLKVQPAELEDSGVYFCASSQDGQLNTEAFFGQGTRLTVV.

This chain uses TRBV30 with TRBJ2-5; 11 bases are shared with TRBD2. CDR1 is GTSNPN and CDR2 is SVGIG in the germline V gene (reference sequence). CDR3 length: 17 residues. V lost 0 bases, J lost 4 bases, and 10 bases stayed unmatched. DNA for the CDR3: TGTGCCTGGAGTGTACCACTAGCGGGAGTGGTTGTAGAGACCCAGTACTTC. This encodes CAWSVPLAGVVVETQYF.

This rearrangement joins TRBV4-3 to TRBJ1-1; D perhaps matches TRBD1 (6 bases). CDR3 length: 16 amino acids. CDR1 and CDR2 from the germline V gene are LGHNA and YSLEER. V lost 0 bases to trimming and J lost 2 bases, with 13 bases between them. CDR3 coding DNA: TGCGCCAGCAGCCAAGAGGGGGGGCGCGGAAACACTGAAGCTTTCTTT. Residues: CASSQEGGRGNTEAFF.

CDR3 sequence: CASSGYRDRATGELFF. The DNA for the CDR3 is TGTGCCAGCAGCGGGTACCGGGACAGGGCCACCGGGGAGCTGTTTTTT. The genes are TRBV9 and TRBJ2-2, with TRBD1 matching 9 bases. V lost 3 bases to trimming and J lost 4 bases; unmatched junction nucleotides: 7. Germline-derived CDR1 and CDR2 are SGDLS and YYNGEE. There are 16 residues in the CDR3.

This chain links TRBV29-1 with TRBJ1-1, with TRBD1 matching over 7 bases. Germline CDR1 is SQVTM and CDR2 is ANQGSEA. This CDR3 has 13 amino acids. The J segment lost 1 base and the V segment lost 4 bases, leaving 3 bases of the junction unmatched. The CDR3 sequence: CSVGTGENTEAFF. DNA for the CDR3: TGCAGCGTTGGGACAGGAGAGAACACTGAAGCTTTCTTT. Filled out from reference TRBV29-1 and TRBJ1-1, the complete variable domain reads SAVISQKPSRDICQRGTSLTIQCQVDSQVTMMFWYRQQPGQSLTLIATANQGSEATYESGFVIDKFPISRPNLTFSTLTVSNMSPEDSSIYLCSVGTGENTEAFFGQGTRLTVV.

The rearrangement uses TRBV7-9 and TRBJ1-1, with unresolved D. V was cut by 1 base and J by 1 base, with 7 bases left in between. This CDR3 region has 14 residues. The germline CDR1 and CDR2 sequences are SEHNR and FQNEAQ (reference sequence). The CDR3 bases are TGTGCCAGCAGCTTAGGTCCGGGGAACACTGAAGCTTTCTTT. This sequence encodes CASSLGPGNTEAFF.

V is TRBV6-5 and J is TRBJ1-1; D uncertain. V gave up 6 bases and J gave up 0 bases, with 11 bases separating them. From germline, CDR1 is MNHEY and CDR2 SVGAGI. There are 14 residues in the CDR3. Written as DNA, the CDR3 is TGTGCCAGCAGGATACAATTAATGAACACTGAAGCTTTCTTT. It specifies CASRIQLMNTEAFF.

The V call is TRBV27, the J call TRBJ1-5; 9 bases align to TRBD1. The CDR3 runs 15 residues. Losses at the gene ends were 3 bases for V and 7 bases for J; bases not matched to a gene: 7. CDR1 MNHEY and CDR2 SMNVEV come from the germline V gene (reference sequence). CDR3 loop: CASSLLGTGIQPQHF. DNA of the CDR3: TGTGCCAGCAGTTTGCTCGGGACAGGGATACAGCCCCAGCATTTT.

The V call is TRBV10-3, the J call TRBJ1-1; no definite D call. The CDR3 is made up of 15 amino acids. V was clipped by 4 bases and J by 4 bases, with 16 bases between them. CDR1 is ENHRY, CDR2 SYGVKD, per germline. The CDR3 spells CAISVYSSLSTEAFF. For the CDR3, the DNA is TGTGCCATCAGTGTGTACAGCTCTCTGAGCACTGAAGCTTTCTTT.

This clone was found once. The chain employs TRBV27 and TRBJ2-5; tentatively, D is TRBD2 (5 bases). This CDR3 comprises 15 residues. Germline CDR1 reads MNHEY; CDR2 reads SMNVEV (reference sequence). V was cut by 4 bases and J by 2 bases, with 14 bases left in between. The CDR3 spells CASSYGKSEQETQYF. CDR3 nucleotides: TGTGCCAGCAGTTACGGGAAAAGCGAGCAAGAGACCCAGTACTTC.

This rearrangement joins TRBV28 to TRBJ1-1, with D possibly being TRBD1 (5 bases). CDR3 length: 11 amino acids. Germline values: CDR1 MDHEN, CDR2 SYDVKM. Trimming cost V 7 bases and J 10 bases, with 13 bases left between them. In nucleotides, the CDR3 is TGTGCCAGCAATGGAGGGGTGGTAGCTTTCTTT. Protein sequence: CASNGGVVAFF.

This clone showed up just once. V is TRBV5-5 and J is TRBJ1-2, with D possibly TRBD1 on 6 matching bases. Germline CDR1 is SGHKS and CDR2 is YYEKEE (reference sequence). V was pared by 2 bases and J by 0 bases, with 14 bases between. The CDR3 has 16 amino acids. CDR3 nucleotides: TGTGCCAGCAGCTTAGCGACAGGCGCCGCTAACTATGGCTACACCTTC. This sequence encodes CASSLATGAANYGYTF.

This sequence joins TRBV7-3 and TRBJ1-2; 7 bases are a match to TRBD1. Trimming at V came to 5 bases and at J to 10 bases, leaving 10 bases not matched to a gene. Germline V lookup: CDR1 SGHTA, CDR2 FQGTGA. The CDR3 contains 13 residues. In DNA, the CDR3 is TGTGCCAGCAGCCCCGACAGGGTAGGACCCTACACCTTC. Translation gives CASSPDRVGPYTF.

J is TRBJ2-7 and V is TRBV10-1; D unclear. The CDR3 length is 11 residues. Germline-derived CDR1 and CDR2 are WNHNN and SYGVQD (reference sequence). V lost 3 bases to trimming and J lost 4 bases, with 4 bases between them. The CDR3 DNA follows: TGCGCCAGCAGTGATCTGTACGAGCAGTACTTC. Its protein is CASSDLYEQYF.

The rearrangement links TRBV7-9 to TRBJ1-5; 7 bases map to TRBD1. The CDR3 runs to 15 residues. The germline CDR1 and CDR2 sequences are SEHNR and FQNEAQ (reference sequence). The V segment lost 1 base and the J segment 4 bases; nucleotides outside the gene matches: 4. The CDR3 here is CASSLDDRANQPQHF. DNA of the CDR3: TGTGCCAGCAGCTTAGATGACAGGGCAAATCAGCCCCAGCATTTT.